This record covers a single T cell receptor (beta chain). These data belong to a study of blood T cell repertoires in COVID-19. Study as a whole: Italy, Spain and the United States were the sources of the convalescent and acute COVID-19 samples.

In the original workflow: The assay estimated nucleated cells by amplifying reference gene primers. Some clones are missing from TCRdb's copy, which holds only in-frame ones; the method was immunoSEQ multiplex PCR. Clonal size and the V and J genes are those of that table, whereas D and trimming came from the DNA. The data contain around 200,000 clones, over 75% of them singletons. Germline CDR1 SNHLY, CDR2 FYNNEI. V lost 6 bases and J lost 11, with 20 bases in between. CDR3 length: 14 amino acids. The specimen sequenced was peripheral blood. The chain recombines TRBV2 with TRBJ2-1; a possible D gene is TRBD2 (6 bases). The origin of this receptor is a man aged 35-49 years with active or convalescent COVID-19. The CDR3 DNA sequence: TGTGCCAGCAGCCCGGGACTGGCCGTCGGTCAGCAGTTCTTC. Translating gives CASSPGLAVGQQFF.